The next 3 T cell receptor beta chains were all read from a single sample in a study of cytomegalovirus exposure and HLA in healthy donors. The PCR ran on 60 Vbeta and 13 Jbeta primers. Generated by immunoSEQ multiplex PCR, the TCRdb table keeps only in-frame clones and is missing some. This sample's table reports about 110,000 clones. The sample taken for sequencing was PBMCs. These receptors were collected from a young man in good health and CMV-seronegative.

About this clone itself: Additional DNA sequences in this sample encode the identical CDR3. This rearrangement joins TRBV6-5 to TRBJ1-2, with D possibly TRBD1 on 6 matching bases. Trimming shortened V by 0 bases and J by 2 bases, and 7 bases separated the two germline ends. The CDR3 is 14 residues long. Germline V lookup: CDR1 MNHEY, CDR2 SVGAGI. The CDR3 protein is CASSYSTGNYGYTF. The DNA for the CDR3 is TGTGCCAGCAGTTACTCTACAGGGAACTATGGCTACACCTTC.

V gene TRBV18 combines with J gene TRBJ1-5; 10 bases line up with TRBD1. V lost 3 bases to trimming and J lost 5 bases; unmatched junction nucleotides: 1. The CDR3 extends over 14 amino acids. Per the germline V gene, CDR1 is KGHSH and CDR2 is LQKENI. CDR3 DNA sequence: TGTGCCAGCTCACCGGACAGGGGGTATCAGCCCCAGCATTTT. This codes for CASSPDRGYQPQHF.

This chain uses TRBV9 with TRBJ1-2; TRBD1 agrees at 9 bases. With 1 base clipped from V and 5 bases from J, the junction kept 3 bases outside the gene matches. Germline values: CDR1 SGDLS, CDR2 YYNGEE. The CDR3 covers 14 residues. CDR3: CASSVSGTGYGYTF. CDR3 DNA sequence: TGTGCCAGCAGCGTATCCGGGACAGGGTATGGCTACACCTTC.